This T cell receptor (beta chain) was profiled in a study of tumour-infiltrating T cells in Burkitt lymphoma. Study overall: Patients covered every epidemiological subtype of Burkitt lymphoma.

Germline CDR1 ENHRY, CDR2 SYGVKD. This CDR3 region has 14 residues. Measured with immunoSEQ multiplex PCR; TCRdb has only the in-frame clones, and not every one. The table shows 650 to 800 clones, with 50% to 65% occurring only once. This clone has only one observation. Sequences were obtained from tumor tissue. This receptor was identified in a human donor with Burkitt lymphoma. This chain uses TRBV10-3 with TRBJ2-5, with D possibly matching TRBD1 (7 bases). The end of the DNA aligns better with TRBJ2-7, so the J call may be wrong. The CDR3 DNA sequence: TGTGCCATCAGGCGGGACAGTCACTCCTACGAGCAGTACTTC. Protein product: CAIRRDSHSYEQYF.